These 9 T cell receptor beta chains share one sample of origin, sequenced in a study of control samples from healthy donors and cancer patients. Clones were read by immunoSEQ multiplex PCR, and TCRdb kept only the in-frame ones, dropping some. The data contain about 130,000 clones, 92% of them seen just once; the ten biggest clones take up 0.5% to 0.7%. The material sequenced was PBMCs. These receptors were collected from an elderly man with head and neck cancer.

The chain links TRBV5-1 to TRBJ1-5; D not resolved. Germline CDR1 reads SGHRS; CDR2 reads YFSETQ. V lost 5 bases and J 3 bases, leaving 12 bases between the germline ends. CDR3 length: 14 residues. The CDR3, as DNA: TGCGCCAGCAGTCTGGACGGGTTCAATCAGCCCCAGCATTTT. Its protein is CASSLDGFNQPQHF.

CDR3 in amino acids: CASSYQSSGFYNEQFF. The CDR3 DNA sequence: TGTGCCAGCAGTTACCAGTCTAGCGGCTTCTACAATGAGCAGTTCTTC. The J gene is TRBJ2-1, the V gene TRBV6-6; 7 nucleotides align to TRBD2. This CDR3 contains 16 residues. Unmatched junction bases numbered 7, after V lost 2 bases and J lost 3 bases. CDR1 and CDR2 (germline): MNHNY, SVGAGI (reference sequence).

For this clone: No DNA is shown, since the ends of the CDR3 on it are uncertain; the CDR3 is the one TCRdb lists. The rearrangement joins TRBV21-1 to TRBJ2-6; TRBD1 is taken as the D call from the table, unchecked against the DNA. TRBV21-1 is noted as a pseudogene. The CDR3 totals 20 residues, both ends included. The CDR3 is CASSKVGPGTDSSGANVLTF.

This clone was counted a few times. The genes are TRBV5-1 and TRBJ2-7, with TRBD2 matching over 10 bases. The germline V gene encodes CDR1 SGHRS and CDR2 YFSETQ. V lost 4 bases to trimming and J lost 1 base; unmatched junction nucleotides: 8. The CDR3 consists of 16 residues. This CDR3 reads CASSPMTSGSSYEQYF. DNA of the CDR3: TGCGCCAGCAGCCCTATGACTAGCGGGTCTTCCTACGAGCAGTACTTC.

The chain has TRBV5-4 and TRBJ2-7, with TRBD2 matching over 12 bases. The J segment lost 4 bases and the V segment lost 4 bases, leaving 15 bases of the junction unmatched. The CDR3 runs 18 residues. The germline V gene encodes CDR1 SGHNT and CDR2 YYREEE (reference sequence). The CDR3 DNA follows: TGTGCCAGCAGCCACACCCCTAGCGGGGGGGCCTCGCGGTACGAGCAGTACTTC. Protein sequence: CASSHTPSGGASRYEQYF. The entire variable domain, with the rest obtained from reference TRBV5-4 and TRBJ2-7, is as follows: ETGVTQSPTHLIKTRGQQVTLRCSSQSGHNTVSWYQQALGQGPQFIFQYYREEENGRGNFPPRFSGLQFPNYSSELNVNALELDDSALYLCASSHTPSGGASRYEQYFGPGTRLTVT.

This rearrangement joins TRBV6-5 to TRBJ1-2, with 7 positions matching TRBD1. Germline CDR1 MNHEY, CDR2 SVGAGI. V was pared by 7 bases and J by 0 bases, with 8 bases of the junction left unmatched. The CDR3 sequence is 15 residues long. CDR3 sequence (DNA): TGTGCCAGCACCAACTCGGACAGGACTAACTATGGCTACACCTTC. It codes for CASTNSDRTNYGYTF.

This clone occurred once. V gene TRBV15 combines with J gene TRBJ2-7, with 8 bases aligning to TRBD1. V was clipped by 1 base and J by 4 bases; unmatched bases: 3. This CDR3 is built from 14 residues. The germline gives CDR1 LNHNV, CDR2 YYDKDF (reference sequence). The CDR3 loop reads CATSRAGGGYEQYF. CDR3 in DNA: TGTGCCACCAGCAGAGCAGGGGGCGGTTACGAGCAGTACTTC.

The gene calls are TRBV6-6 and TRBJ1-1; possibly TRBD1 for D (6 bases). Germline V gives CDR1 MNHNY, CDR2 SVGAGI (reference sequence). CDR3 size: 15 residues. V was pared by 6 bases and J by 3 bases, with 17 bases between. This CDR3 reads CASRQTGGEDTEAFF. The CDR3 nucleotides read TGTGCCAGCAGGCAGACAGGTGGGGAGGACACTGAAGCTTTCTTT.

The rearrangement links TRBV4-2 to TRBJ2-3, with 10 positions matching TRBD2. J was trimmed by 0 bases and V by 3 bases; bases with no gene match: 6. Germline V gene sequence: CDR1 LGHNA, CDR2 YNFKEQ. The CDR3 totals 17 residues. CDR3 region: CASSHGLAGASTDTQYF. The CDR3 nucleotides are TGTGCCAGCAGCCATGGGCTAGCGGGGGCTAGCACAGATACGCAGTATTTT.